A single sample is the source of the 9 T cell receptor beta chains below, sequenced in a study of shared clonotypes between healthy human individuals. The repertoire was sequenced with immunoSEQ multiplex PCR; TCRdb's copy has only in-frame clones and lacks some. Of around 500,000 clones detected, about 78% appear once; the ten largest clones hold approximately 12%. Sample: PBMCs. These receptors originate from a woman aged 35 to 49 in good health. Some clones in this sample may be carry-over from other donors' samples.

This clone was counted only a few times. Other DNA sequences of this sample code for an identical CDR3. The V gene is TRBV28, the J gene TRBJ2-7; 8 nucleotides match TRBD2. Germline assignment: CDR1 MDHEN and CDR2 SYDVKM. The CDR3 totals 15 residues. V was clipped by 6 bases and J by 0 bases; unmatched bases: 7. Here the CDR3 DNA reads TGTGCCAGCAGCCGGAGCGGGAGCCTCTCCTACGAGCAGTACTTC. Translation: CASSRSGSLSYEQYF.

The rearrangement uses TRBV11-2 and TRBJ2-7, with TRBD2 matching over 9 bases. The CDR3 runs to 16 residues. Germline V gives CDR1 SGHAT, CDR2 FQNNGV. V trimming: 4 bases; J trimming: 5 bases; junction bases outside the gene matches: 12. CDR3 in amino acids: CASSYEAGTSLDEQYF. CDR3 nucleotides: TGTGCCAGCAGCTATGAGGCCGGGACTAGCCTCGACGAGCAGTACTTC.

The chain joins TRBV28 to TRBJ2-6, with D unresolved. The CDR3 runs 15 residues. The V and J ends lost 5 bases and 0 bases respectively, with 8 bases between them. In germline, CDR1 is MDHEN, CDR2 SYDVKM. CDR3 protein: CASSPSTSGANVLTF. The CDR3 DNA reads as TGTGCCAGCAGTCCCTCAACCTCTGGGGCCAACGTCCTGACTTTC.

This chain connects TRBV2 to TRBJ2-1; D is perhaps TRBD2 (6 bases). This CDR3 is built from 15 residues. V was clipped by 6 bases and J by 6 bases, with 18 bases between them. In germline, CDR1 is SNHLY, CDR2 FYNNEI. CDR3 nucleotide sequence: TGTGCCAGCAGCGCCGGGACCCTCGGGGGCAATGAGCAGTTCTTC. Translating gives CASSAGTLGGNEQFF.

The CDR3 DNA reads as TGTGCCAGCAGCGGGCCACCCCGCGGCTCTGGAAACACCATATATTTT. Protein product: CASSGPPRGSGNTIYF. This sequence joins TRBV9 and TRBJ1-3; no clear D gene. The CDR3 has 16 amino acids. The germline V gene encodes CDR1 SGDLS and CDR2 YYNGEE. Trimming took off 3 bases at V and 0 bases at J, with 13 bases between the two ends.

Details on this clone: The sample holds other DNA sequences that translate to the same CDR3. This chain uses TRBV28 with TRBJ2-7; D remains unclear. V was shortened by 3 bases and J by 4 bases, with 4 bases between the two germline ends. Per germline, CDR1 MDHEN and CDR2 SYDVKM. The CDR3 length is 11 residues. This CDR3 reads CASSLGYEQYF. The CDR3 DNA follows: TGTGCCAGCAGTTTGGGGTACGAGCAGTACTTC.

CDR3 nucleotide sequence: TGTGCCAGCAGCTCCTATAGCGGGTGGGGGCGTGAGCAGTTCTTC. This codes for CASSSYSGWGREQFF. The rearrangement joins TRBV5-5 to TRBJ2-1; tentatively, D is TRBD2 (7 bases). V lost 3 bases and J lost 9, with 19 bases in between. Looked up from germline, CDR1 is SGHKS and CDR2 is YYEKEE (reference sequence). CDR3 length equals 15 residues. Together with reference TRBV5-5 and TRBJ2-1, the CDR3 gives the full variable domain: DAGVTQSPTHLIKTRGQQVTLRCSPISGHKSVSWYQQVLGQGPQFIFQYYEKEERGRGNFPDRFSARQFPNYSSELNVNALLLGDSALYLCASSSYSGWGREQFFGPGTRLTVL.

The rearrangement links TRBV10-1 to TRBJ1-5, with 9 nucleotides matching TRBD1. The CDR3 has 18 amino acids. V was pared by 7 bases and J by 1 base, with 14 bases of the junction left unmatched. Germline CDR1 and CDR2: WNHNN and SYGVQD (reference sequence). The CDR3 reads CASTYPLNRGRSNQPQHF. In DNA, the CDR3 is TGCGCCAGCACCTACCCCCTCAACAGGGGGCGAAGCAATCAGCCCCAGCATTTT.

The chain recombines TRBV7-8 with TRBJ1-1, with D possibly matching TRBD1 (6 bases). The V end was cut by 5 bases, the J end by 4 bases, with 14 bases between. CDR1 and CDR2 (germline): SGHVS, FQNEAQ. The CDR3 runs 14 residues. The chain's CDR3 is CASSRGAGSTEAFF. CDR3 sequence (DNA): TGTGCCAGCAGCCGGGGGGCGGGGAGCACTGAAGCTTTCTTT.